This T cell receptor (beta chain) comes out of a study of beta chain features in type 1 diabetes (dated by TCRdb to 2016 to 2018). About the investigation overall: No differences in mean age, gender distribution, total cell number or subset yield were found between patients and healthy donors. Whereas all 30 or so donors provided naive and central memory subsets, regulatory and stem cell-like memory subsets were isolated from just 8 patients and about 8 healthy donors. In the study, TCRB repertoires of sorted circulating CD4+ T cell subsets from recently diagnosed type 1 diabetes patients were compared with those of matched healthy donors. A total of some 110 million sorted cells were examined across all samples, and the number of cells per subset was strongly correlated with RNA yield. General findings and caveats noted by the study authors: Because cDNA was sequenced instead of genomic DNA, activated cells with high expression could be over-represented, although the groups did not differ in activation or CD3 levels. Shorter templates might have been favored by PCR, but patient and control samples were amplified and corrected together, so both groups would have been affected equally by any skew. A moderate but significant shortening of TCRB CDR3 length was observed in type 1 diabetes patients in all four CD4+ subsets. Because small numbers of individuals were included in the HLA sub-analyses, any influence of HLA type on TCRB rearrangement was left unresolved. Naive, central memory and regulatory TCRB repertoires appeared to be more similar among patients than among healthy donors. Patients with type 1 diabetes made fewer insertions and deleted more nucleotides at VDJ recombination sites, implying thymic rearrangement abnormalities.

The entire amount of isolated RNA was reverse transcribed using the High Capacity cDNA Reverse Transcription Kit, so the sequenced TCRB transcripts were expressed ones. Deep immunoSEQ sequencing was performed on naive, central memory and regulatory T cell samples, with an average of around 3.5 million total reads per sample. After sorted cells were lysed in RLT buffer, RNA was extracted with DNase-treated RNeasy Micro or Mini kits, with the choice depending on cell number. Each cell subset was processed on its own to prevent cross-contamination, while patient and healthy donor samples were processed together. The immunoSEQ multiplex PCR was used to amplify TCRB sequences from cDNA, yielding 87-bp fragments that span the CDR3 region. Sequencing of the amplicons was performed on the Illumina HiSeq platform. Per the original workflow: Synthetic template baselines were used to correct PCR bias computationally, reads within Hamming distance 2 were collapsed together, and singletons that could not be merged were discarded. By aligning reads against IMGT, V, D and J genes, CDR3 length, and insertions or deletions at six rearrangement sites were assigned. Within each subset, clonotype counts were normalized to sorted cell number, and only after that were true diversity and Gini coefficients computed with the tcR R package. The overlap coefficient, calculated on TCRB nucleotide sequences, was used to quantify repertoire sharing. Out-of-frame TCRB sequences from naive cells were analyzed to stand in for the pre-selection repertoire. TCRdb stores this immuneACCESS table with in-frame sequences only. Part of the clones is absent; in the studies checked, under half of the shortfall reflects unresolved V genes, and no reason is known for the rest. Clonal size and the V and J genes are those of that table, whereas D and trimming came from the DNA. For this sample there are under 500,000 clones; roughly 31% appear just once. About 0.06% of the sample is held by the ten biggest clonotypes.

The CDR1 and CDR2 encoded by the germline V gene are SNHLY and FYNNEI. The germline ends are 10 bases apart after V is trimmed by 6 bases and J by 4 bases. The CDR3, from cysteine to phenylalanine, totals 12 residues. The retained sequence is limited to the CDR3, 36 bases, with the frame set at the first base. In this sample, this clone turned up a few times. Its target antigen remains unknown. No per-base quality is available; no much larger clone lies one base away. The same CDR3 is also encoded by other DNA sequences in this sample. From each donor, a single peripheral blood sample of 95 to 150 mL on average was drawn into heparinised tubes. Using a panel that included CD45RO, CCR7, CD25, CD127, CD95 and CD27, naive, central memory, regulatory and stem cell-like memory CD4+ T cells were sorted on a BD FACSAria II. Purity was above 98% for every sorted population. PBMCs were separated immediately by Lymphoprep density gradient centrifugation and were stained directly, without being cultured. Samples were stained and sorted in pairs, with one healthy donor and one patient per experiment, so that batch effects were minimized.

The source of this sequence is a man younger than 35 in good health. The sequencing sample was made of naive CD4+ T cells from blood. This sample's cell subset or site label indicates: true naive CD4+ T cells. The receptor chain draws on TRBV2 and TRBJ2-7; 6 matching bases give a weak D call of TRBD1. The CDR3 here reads CASRIQGYEQYF. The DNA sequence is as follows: TGTGCCAGCAGGATACAGGGATACGAGCAGTACTTC.